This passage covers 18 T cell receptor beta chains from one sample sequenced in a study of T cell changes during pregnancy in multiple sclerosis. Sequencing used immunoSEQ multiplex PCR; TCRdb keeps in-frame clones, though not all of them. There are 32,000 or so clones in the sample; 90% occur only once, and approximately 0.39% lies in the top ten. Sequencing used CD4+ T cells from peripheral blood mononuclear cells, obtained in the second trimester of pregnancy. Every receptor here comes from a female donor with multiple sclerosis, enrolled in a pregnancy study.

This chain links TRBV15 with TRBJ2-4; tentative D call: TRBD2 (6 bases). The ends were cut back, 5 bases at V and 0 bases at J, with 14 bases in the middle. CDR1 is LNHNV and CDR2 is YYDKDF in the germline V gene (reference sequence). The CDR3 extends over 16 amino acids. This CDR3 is CATSSGGNVAKNIQYF. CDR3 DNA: TGTGCCACCAGCTCCGGAGGGAACGTAGCCAAAAACATTCAGTACTTC.

CDR3 DNA sequence: TGTGCCTCCTACGCCCCCGGACTCTATGGCTACACCTTC. It yields the protein CASYAPGLYGYTF. The rearrangement links TRBV9 to TRBJ1-2; D remains ambiguous. The V end was cut by 10 bases, the J end by 4 bases, with 17 bases between. CDR3 size: 13 residues. Germline CDR1 is SGDLS and CDR2 is YYNGEE.

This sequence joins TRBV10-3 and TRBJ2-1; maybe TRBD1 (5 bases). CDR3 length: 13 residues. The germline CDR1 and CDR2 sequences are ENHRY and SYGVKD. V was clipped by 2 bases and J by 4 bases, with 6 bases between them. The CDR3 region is CAISEGQYNEQFF. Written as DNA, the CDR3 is TGTGCCATCAGTGAGGGACAATACAATGAGCAGTTCTTC.

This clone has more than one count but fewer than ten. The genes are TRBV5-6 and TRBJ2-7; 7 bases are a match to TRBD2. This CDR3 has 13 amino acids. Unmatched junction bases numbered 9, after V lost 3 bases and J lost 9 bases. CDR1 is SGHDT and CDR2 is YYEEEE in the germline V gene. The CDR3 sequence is CASSSSAGVMQYF. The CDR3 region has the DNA TGTGCCAGCAGCTCTTCTGCGGGAGTGATGCAGTACTTC.

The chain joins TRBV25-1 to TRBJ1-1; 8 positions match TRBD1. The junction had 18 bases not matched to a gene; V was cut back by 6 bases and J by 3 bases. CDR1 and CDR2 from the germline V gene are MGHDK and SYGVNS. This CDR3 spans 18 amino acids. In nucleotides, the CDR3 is TGTGCCAGCAGACGAAAATCGAAGACAGGGGAAATGTACACTGAAGCTTTCTTT. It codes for CASRRKSKTGEMYTEAFF.

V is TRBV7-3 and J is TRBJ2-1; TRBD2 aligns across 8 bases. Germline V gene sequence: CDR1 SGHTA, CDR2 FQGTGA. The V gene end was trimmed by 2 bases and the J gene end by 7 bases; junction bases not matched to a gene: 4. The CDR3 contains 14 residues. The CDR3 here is CASSLYPSGNEQFF. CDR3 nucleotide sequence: TGTGCCAGCAGCTTATATCCTAGCGGGAATGAGCAGTTCTTC. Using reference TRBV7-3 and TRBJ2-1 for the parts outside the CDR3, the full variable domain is GAGVSQTPSNKVTEKGKYVELRCDPISGHTALYWYRQSLGQGPEFLIYFQGTGAADDSGLPNDRFFAVRPEGSVSTLKIQRTERGDSAVYLCASSLYPSGNEQFFGPGTRLTVL.

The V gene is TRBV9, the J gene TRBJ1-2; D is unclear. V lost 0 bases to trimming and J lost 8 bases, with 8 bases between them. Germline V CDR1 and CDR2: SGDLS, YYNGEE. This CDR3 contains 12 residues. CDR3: CASSVVSQGYTF. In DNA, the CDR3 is TGTGCCAGCAGCGTAGTAAGTCAGGGCTACACCTTC.

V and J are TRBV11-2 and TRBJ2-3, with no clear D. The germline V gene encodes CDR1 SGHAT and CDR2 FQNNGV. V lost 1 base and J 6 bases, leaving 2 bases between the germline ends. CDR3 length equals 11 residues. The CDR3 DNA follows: TGTGCCAGCAGCTTAGCGGATACGCAGTATTTT. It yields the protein CASSLADTQYF.

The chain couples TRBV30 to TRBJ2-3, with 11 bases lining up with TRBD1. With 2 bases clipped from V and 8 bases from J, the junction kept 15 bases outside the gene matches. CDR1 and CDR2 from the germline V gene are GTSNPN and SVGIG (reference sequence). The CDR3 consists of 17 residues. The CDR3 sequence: CAWSYNRDRGYFGTQYF. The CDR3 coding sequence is TGTGCCTGGAGTTACAACCGGGACAGGGGGTATTTTGGTACGCAGTATTTT.

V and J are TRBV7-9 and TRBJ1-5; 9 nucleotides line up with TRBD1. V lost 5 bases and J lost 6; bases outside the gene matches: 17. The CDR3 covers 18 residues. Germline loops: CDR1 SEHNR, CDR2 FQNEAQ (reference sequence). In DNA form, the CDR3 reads TGTGCCAGCAGCCTCGGATATATTGGACAGGGGTATCGTCAGCCCCAGCATTTT. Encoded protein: CASSLGYIGQGYRQPQHF. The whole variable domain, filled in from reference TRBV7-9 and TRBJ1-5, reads DTGVSQNPRHKITKRGQNVTFRCDPISEHNRLYWYRQTLGQGPEFLTYFQNEAQLEKSRLLSDRFSAERPKGSFSTLEIQRTEQGDSAMYLCASSLGYIGQGYRQPQHFGDGTRLSIL.

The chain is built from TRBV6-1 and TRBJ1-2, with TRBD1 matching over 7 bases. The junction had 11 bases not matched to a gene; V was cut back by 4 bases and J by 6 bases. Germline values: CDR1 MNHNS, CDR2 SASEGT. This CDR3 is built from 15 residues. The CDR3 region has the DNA TGTGCCAGCAGTGCGCGGTTACAGGGGCGACATGGCTACACCTTC. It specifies CASSARLQGRHGYTF.

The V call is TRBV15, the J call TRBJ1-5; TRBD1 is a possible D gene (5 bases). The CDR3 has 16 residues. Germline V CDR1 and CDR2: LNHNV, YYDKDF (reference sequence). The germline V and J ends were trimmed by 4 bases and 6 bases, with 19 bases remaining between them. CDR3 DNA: TGTGCCACCAGCAATTTCTACTCAGGGATGGGTCAGCCCCAGCATTTT. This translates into CATSNFYSGMGQPQHF.

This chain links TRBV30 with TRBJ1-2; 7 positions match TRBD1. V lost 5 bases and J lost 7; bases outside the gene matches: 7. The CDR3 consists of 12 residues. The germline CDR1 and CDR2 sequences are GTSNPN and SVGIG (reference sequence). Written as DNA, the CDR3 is TGTGCCTGGTCGACAGGGCCCTTTGGCTACACCTTC. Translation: CAWSTGPFGYTF.

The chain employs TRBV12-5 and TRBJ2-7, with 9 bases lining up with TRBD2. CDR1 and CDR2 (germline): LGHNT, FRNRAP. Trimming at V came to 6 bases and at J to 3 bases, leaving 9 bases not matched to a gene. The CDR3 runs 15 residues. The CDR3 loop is CASGAAWRGGYEQYF. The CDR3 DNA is TGTGCTAGTGGGGCCGCATGGCGGGGGGGCTACGAGCAGTACTTC.

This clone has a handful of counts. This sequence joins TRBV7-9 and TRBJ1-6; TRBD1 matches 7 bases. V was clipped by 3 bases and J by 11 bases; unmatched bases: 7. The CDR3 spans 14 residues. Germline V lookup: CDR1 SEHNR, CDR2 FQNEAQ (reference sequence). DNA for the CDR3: TGTGCCAGCAGCTTCGGACAGGTCCGGCCACCCCTCCACTTT. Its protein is CASSFGQVRPPLHF. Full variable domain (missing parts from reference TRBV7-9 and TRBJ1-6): DTGVSQNPRHKITKRGQNVTFRCDPISEHNRLYWYRQTLGQGPEFLTYFQNEAQLEKSRLLSDRFSAERPKGSFSTLEIQRTEQGDSAMYLCASSFGQVRPPLHFGNGTRLTVT.

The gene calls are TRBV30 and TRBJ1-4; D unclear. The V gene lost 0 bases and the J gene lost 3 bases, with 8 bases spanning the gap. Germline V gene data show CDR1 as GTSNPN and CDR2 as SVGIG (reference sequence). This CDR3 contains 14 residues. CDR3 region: CAWSVGSSNEKLFF. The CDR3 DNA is TGTGCCTGGAGTGTGGGCAGTTCTAATGAAAAACTGTTTTTT.

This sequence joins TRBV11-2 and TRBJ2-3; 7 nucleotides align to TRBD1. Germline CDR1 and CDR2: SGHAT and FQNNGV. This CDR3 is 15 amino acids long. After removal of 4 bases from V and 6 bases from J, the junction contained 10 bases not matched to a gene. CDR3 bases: TGTGCCAGCAGCTCGGACAGGCAATCCGCCGATACGCAGTATTTT. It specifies CASSSDRQSADTQYF.

The CDR3: CASSLALQGTTEAFF. The CDR3 DNA follows: TGTGCCAGCAGCCTTGCTTTACAGGGGACCACTGAAGCTTTCTTT. V is TRBV11-2 and J is TRBJ1-1; the match to TRBD1 covers 7 bases. CDR1 is SGHAT, CDR2 FQNNGV, per germline. The CDR3 totals 15 residues. The V gene end was trimmed by 5 bases and the J gene end by 4 bases; junction bases not matched to a gene: 10.